This record covers a single TCR beta chain. The sample comes from a study of blood T cell repertoires in COVID-19. Study at large: From T cells, B-cell-depleted T cells, or PBMCs came the material, which was cDNA or gDNA.

Measured with immunoSEQ multiplex PCR; TCRdb has only the in-frame clones, and not every one. The sample has roughly 300,000 clones, 89% seen once. Germline lookup yields CDR1 MNHNS and CDR2 SASEGT. The CDR3 loop spans 14 amino acids. The V end was cut by 0 bases, the J end by 4 bases, with 9 bases between. The chain couples TRBV6-1 to TRBJ1-2; D call uncertain. The sequencing sample was made of peripheral blood. The TCR sequence derives from a woman aged 25 to 39 with COVID-19, enrolled during active disease. Here the CDR3 reads CASSEASISYGYTF. CDR3 sequence (DNA): TGTGCCAGCAGTGAAGCAAGCATTAGCTATGGCTACACCTTC.